This TCR beta chain comes out of a study of neurological immune-mediated disorders. TCRdb redid the calling of the 5' RACE reads with MiXCR, one entry per CDR3 protein. The data contain about 49,000 distinct CDR3 sequences, more than 8.5% of them seen just once; the ten biggest clones take up 1.5% to 2%. Time point: longitudinal time-point 1 (baseline). CDR3 length equals 17 residues. V was clipped by 6 bases and J by 2 bases, with 24 bases between them. Germline values: CDR1 DFQATT, CDR2 SNEGSKA (reference sequence). Many counts were recorded for this clonotype. The J gene is TRBJ2-3, the V gene TRBV20-1; D unresolved. The sequenced sample was PBMCs. The receptor's source is a woman between 40 and 55 years old in good health. CDR3 region: CSAELGSIGRITDTQYF. CDR3 in DNA: TGCAGTGCCGAACTTGGCAGTATCGGGCGAATCACAGATACGCAGTATTTT.